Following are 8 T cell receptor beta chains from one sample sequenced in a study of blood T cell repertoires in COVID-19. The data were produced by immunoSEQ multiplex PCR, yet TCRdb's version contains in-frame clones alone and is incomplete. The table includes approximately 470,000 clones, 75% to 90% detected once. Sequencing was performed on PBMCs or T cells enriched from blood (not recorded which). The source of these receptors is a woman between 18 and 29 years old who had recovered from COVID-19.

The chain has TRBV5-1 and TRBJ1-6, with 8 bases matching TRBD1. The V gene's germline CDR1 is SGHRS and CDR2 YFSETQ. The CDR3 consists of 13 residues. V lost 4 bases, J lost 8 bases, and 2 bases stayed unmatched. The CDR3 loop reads CASSQGADSPLHF. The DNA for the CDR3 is TGCGCCAGCAGCCAGGGGGCAGATTCACCCCTCCACTTT. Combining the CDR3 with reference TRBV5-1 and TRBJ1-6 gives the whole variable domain KAGVTQTPRYLIKTRGQQVTLSCSPISGHRSVSWYQQTPGQGLQFLFEYFSETQRNKGNFPGRFSGRQFSNSRSEMNVSTLELGDSALYLCASSQGADSPLHFGNGTRLTVT.

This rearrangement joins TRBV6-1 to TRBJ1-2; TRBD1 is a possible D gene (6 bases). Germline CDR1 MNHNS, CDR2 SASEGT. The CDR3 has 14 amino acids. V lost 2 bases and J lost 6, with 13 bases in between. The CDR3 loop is CASSESPQGHGYTF. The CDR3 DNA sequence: TGTGCCAGCAGTGAATCCCCACAGGGTCATGGCTACACCTTC.

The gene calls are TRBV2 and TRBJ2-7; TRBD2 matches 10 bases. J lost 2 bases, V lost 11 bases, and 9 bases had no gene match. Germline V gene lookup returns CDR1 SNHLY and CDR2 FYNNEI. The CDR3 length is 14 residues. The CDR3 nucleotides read TGTGCCTGCCGACTAGCGGGCGGCACCTACGAGCAGTACTTC. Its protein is CACRLAGGTYEQYF.

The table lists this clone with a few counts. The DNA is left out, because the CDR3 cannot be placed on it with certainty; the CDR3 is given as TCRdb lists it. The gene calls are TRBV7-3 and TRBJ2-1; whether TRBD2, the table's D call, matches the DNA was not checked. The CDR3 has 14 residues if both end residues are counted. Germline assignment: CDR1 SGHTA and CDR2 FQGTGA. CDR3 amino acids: CASSTSGSLNEQFF.

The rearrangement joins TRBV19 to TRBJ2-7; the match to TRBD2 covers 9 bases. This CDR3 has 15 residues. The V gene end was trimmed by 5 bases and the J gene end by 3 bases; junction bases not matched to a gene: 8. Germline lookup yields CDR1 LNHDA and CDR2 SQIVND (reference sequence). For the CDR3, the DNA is TGTGCCAGTAGTTCAGCTAGCGGGGTCGGCTACGAGCAGTACTTC. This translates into CASSSASGVGYEQYF. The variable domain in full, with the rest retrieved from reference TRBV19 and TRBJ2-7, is DGGITQSPKYLFRKEGQNVTLSCEQNLNHDAMYWYRQDPGQGLRLIYYSQIVNDFQKGDIAEGYSVSREKKESFPLTVTSAQKNPTAFYLCASSSASGVGYEQYFGPGTRLTVT.

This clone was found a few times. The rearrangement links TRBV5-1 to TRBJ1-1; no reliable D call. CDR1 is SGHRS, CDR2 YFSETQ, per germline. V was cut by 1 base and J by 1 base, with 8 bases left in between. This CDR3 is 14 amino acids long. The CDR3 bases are TGCGCCAGCAGCTTGTCCCCCGGGAACACTGAAGCTTTCTTT. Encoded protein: CASSLSPGNTEAFF.

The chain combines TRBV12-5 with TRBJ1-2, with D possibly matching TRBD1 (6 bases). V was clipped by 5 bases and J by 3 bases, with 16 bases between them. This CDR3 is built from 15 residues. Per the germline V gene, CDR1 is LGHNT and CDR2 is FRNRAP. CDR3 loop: CASGPASDRDYGYTF. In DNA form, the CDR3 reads TGTGCTAGTGGTCCCGCCTCGGACAGAGACTATGGCTACACCTTC.

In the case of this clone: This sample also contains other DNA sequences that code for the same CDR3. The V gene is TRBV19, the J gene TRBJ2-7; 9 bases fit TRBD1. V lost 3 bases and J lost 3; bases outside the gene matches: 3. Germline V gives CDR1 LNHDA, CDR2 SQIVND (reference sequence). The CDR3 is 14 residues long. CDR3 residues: CASSMGQGSYEQYF. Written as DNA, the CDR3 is TGTGCCAGTAGTATGGGACAGGGAAGCTACGAGCAGTACTTC.